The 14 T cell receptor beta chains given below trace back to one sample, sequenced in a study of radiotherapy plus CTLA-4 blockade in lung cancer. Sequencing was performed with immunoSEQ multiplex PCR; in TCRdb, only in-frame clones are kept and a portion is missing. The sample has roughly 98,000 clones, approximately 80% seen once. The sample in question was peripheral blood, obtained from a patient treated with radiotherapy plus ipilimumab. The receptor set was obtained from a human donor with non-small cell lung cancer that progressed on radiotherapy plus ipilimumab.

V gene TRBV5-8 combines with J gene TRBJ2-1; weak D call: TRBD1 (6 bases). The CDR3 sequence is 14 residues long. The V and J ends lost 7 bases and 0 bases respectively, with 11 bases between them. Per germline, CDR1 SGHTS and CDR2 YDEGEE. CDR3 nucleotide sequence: TGTGCCAGCTGGGGGCCGGACTCCTACAATGAGCAGTTCTTC. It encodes CASWGPDSYNEQFF.

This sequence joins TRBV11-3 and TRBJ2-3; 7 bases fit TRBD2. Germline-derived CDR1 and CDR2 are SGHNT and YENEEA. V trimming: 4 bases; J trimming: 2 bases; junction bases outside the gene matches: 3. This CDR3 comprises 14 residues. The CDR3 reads CASSSRGTTDTQYF. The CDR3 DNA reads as TGTGCCAGCAGCTCGCGGGGGACCACAGATACGCAGTATTTT. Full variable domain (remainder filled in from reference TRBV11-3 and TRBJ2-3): EAGVVQSPRYKIIEKKQPVAFWCNPISGHNTLYWYLQNLGQGPELLIRYENEEAVDDSQLPKDRFSAERLKGVDSTLKIQPAELGDSAVYLCASSSRGTTDTQYFGPGTRLTVL.

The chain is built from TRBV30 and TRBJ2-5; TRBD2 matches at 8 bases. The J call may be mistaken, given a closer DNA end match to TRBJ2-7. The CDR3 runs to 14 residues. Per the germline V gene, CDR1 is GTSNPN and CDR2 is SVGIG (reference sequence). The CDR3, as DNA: TGTGCCGTAGGTCGGGGGGGAGGGCTGTACGAGCAGTACTTC. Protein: CAVGRGGGLYEQYF.

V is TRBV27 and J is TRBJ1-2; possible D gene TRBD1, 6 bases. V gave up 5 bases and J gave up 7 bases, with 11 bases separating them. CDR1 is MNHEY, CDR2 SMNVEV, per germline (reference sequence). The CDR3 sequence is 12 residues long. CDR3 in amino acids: CASSMQGIGYTF. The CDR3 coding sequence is TGTGCCAGCAGTATGCAGGGGATTGGCTACACCTTC.

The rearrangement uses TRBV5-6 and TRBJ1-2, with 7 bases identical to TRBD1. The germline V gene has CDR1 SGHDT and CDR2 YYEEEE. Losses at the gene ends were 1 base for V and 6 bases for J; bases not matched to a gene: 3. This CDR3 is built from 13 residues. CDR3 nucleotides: TGTGCCAGCAGCTTGAAGGGGGCGCATGGCTACACCTTC. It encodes CASSLKGAHGYTF.

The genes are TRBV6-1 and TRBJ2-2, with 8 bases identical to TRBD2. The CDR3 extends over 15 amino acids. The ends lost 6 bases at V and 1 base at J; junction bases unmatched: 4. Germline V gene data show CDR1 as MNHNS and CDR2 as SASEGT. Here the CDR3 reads CASSVSGGNTGELFF. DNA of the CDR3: TGTGCCAGCAGCGTGAGCGGGGGGAACACCGGGGAGCTGTTTTTT.

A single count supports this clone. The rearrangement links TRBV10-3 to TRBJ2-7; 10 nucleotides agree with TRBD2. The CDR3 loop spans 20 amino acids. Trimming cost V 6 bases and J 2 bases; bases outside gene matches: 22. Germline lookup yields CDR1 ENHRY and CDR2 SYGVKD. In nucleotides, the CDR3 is TGTGCCATCAGGACGGGGGGGAAGTTGACGGAAGCGGGAGGGGCCTACGAGCAGTACTTC. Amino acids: CAIRTGGKLTEAGGAYEQYF.

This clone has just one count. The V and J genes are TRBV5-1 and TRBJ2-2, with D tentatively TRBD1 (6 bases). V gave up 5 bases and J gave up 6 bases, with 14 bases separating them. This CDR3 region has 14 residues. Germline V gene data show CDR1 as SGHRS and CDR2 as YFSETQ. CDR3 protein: CASRAGRGPGELFF. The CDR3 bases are TGCGCCAGCAGGGCTGGCAGGGGCCCCGGGGAGCTGTTTTTT.

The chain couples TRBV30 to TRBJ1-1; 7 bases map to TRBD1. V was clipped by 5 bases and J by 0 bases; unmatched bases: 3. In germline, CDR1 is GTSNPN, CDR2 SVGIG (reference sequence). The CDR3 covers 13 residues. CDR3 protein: CAWGGQLNTEAFF. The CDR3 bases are TGTGCCTGGGGGGGACAGTTGAACACTGAAGCTTTCTTT.

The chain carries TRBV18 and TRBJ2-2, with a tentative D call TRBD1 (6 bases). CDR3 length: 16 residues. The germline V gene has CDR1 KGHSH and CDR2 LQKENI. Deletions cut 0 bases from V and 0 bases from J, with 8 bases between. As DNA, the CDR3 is TGTGCCAGCTCACCACCGGGACAACCGAACACCGGGGAGCTGTTTTTT. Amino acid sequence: CASSPPGQPNTGELFF.

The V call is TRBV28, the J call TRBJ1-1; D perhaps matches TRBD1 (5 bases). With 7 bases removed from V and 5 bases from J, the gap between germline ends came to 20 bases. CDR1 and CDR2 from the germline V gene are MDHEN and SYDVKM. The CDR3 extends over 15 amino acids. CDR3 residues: CASTSRGLRGTEAFF. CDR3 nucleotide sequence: TGTGCCAGCACGAGCCGGGGCCTGAGAGGGACTGAAGCTTTCTTT.

The chain's CDR3 is CASSDLGLAGNEQYF. The CDR3 nucleotides are TGTGCCAGCAGTGACCTCGGACTAGCGGGTAACGAGCAGTACTTC. This chain uses TRBV27 with TRBJ2-7; TRBD2 matches at 11 bases. This CDR3 has 15 amino acids. Germline-derived CDR1 and CDR2 are MNHEY and SMNVEV (reference sequence). V shed 5 bases and J 5 bases; nucleotides not matched to a gene: 8.

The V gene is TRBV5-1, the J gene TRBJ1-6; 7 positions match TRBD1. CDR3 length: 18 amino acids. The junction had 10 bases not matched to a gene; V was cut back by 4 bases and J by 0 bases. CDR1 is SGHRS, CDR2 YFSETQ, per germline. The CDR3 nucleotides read TGCGCCAGCAGCGCCCGGGGACAGCGGAGCTCCTATAATTCACCCCTCCACTTT. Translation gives CASSARGQRSSYNSPLHF.

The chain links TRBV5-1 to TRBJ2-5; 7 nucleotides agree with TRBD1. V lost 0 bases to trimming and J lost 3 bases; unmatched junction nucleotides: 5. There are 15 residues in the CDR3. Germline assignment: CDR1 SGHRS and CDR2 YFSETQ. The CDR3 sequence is CASSLATTGKETQYF. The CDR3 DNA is TGCGCCAGCAGCTTGGCCACGACAGGGAAAGAGACCCAGTACTTC.